A single sample is the source of the 16 T cell receptor beta chains below, sequenced in a study of CD8 T cells in ankylosing spondylitis. One entry per CDR3 protein, called by TCRdb with MiXCR from the 5' RACE reads. The data contain some 38,000 distinct CDR3 sequences, over 2.5% of them singletons. Sequencing was performed on blood, either unsorted or a sorted T cell fraction (not recorded which). These receptors were obtained from a male donor with ankylosing spondylitis or in good health (not recorded which).

This clonotype was seen repeatedly, ten times or more. The chain recombines TRBV9 with TRBJ2-1, with D perhaps TRBD1 (7 bases). V lost 4 bases and J lost 5, with 16 bases in between. The germline V gene encodes CDR1 SGDLS and CDR2 YYNGEE. This CDR3 contains 15 residues. CDR3 residues: CASSNSRGADNEQFF. The CDR3 DNA sequence: TGTGCCAGCAGCAACTCCAGGGGGGCGGACAATGAGCAGTTCTTC. The full variable domain, in which reference TRBV9 and TRBJ2-1 provide the parts outside the CDR3, is DSGVTQTPKHLITATGQRVTLRCSPRSGDLSVYWYQQSLDQGLQFLIQYYNGEERAKGNILERFSAQQFPDLHSELNLSSLELGDSALYFCASSNSRGADNEQFFGPGTRLTVL.

In this sample, this clonotype turned up many times. This chain uses TRBV9 with TRBJ1-1; 7 bases map to TRBD1. Unmatched junction bases numbered 3, after V lost 4 bases and J lost 3 bases. Per the germline V gene, CDR1 is SGDLS and CDR2 is YYNGEE. This CDR3 contains 13 residues. The CDR3: CASSRTGDTEAFF. The DNA of the CDR3 is TGTGCCAGCAGCAGGACAGGCGACACTGAAGCTTTCTTT. The variable domain in full, with the rest retrieved from reference TRBV9 and TRBJ1-1, is DSGVTQTPKHLITATGQRVTLRCSPRSGDLSVYWYQQSLDQGLQFLIQYYNGEERAKGNILERFSAQQFPDLHSELNLSSLELGDSALYFCASSRTGDTEAFFGQGTRLTVV.

This clonotype was recorded at least ten times. V is TRBV9 and J is TRBJ1-4; D unclear. This CDR3 contains 15 residues. V was shortened by 4 bases and J by 7 bases, with 17 bases between the two germline ends. Per germline, CDR1 SGDLS and CDR2 YYNGEE. The CDR3 region has the DNA TGTGCCAGCAGCCCGAGGACGGGCCTCGCTGAAAAACTGTTTTTT. Its translation is CASSPRTGLAEKLFF.

In this sample, this clonotype turned up many times. The chain uses TRBV9 and TRBJ2-1; 11 bases are shared with TRBD2. The germline CDR1 and CDR2 sequences are SGDLS and YYNGEE. J was trimmed by 4 bases and V by 6 bases; bases with no gene match: 6. The CDR3 loop spans 15 amino acids. The CDR3 nucleotides are TGTGCCAGCACCAGGGCTAGCGGGGGGTACAATGAGCAGTTCTTC. It yields the protein CASTRASGGYNEQFF.

This clonotype has at least ten counts. The chain uses TRBV9 and TRBJ1-5; TRBD1 matches 8 bases. CDR1 and CDR2 from the germline V gene are SGDLS and YYNGEE. With 2 bases clipped from V and 5 bases from J, the junction kept 6 bases outside the gene matches. The CDR3 spans 15 residues. CDR3 coding DNA: TGTGCCAGCAGCGTCGGGCAGGGGGCTCATCAGCCCCAGCATTTT. Its protein product is CASSVGQGAHQPQHF.

This clonotype appeared many times. J is TRBJ2-5 and V is TRBV9; 7 bases fit TRBD2. This CDR3 region has 14 residues. J lost 4 bases, V lost 2 bases, and 5 bases had no gene match. Germline loops: CDR1 SGDLS, CDR2 YYNGEE. The CDR3 nucleotides read TGTGCCAGCAGCGTTAGTCCTAGCGGAGAGACCCAGTACTTC. This sequence encodes CASSVSPSGETQYF.

This clonotype has a count of ten or more. The chain links TRBV9 to TRBJ2-2; the D gene is possibly TRBD1 (5 bases). Germline V gene sequence: CDR1 SGDLS, CDR2 YYNGEE. V was trimmed by 3 bases and J by 0 bases, leaving 6 bases between them. The CDR3 extends over 14 amino acids. The CDR3 loop is CASSGGSNTGELFF. In DNA, the CDR3 is TGTGCCAGCAGCGGGGGCTCGAACACCGGGGAGCTGTTTTTT. Full variable domain (rest looked up from reference TRBV9 and TRBJ2-2): DSGVTQTPKHLITATGQRVTLRCSPRSGDLSVYWYQQSLDQGLQFLIQYYNGEERAKGNILERFSAQQFPDLHSELNLSSLELGDSALYFCASSGGSNTGELFFGEGSRLTVL.

This clonotype was detected many times. The chain combines TRBV9 with TRBJ2-3, with D uncertain. The CDR3 extends over 15 amino acids. V was shortened by 5 bases and J by 3 bases, with 16 bases between the two germline ends. The germline V gene has CDR1 SGDLS and CDR2 YYNGEE. CDR3 in amino acids: CASSPIEIVTDTQYF. The CDR3 DNA reads TGTGCCAGCAGTCCCATTGAGATTGTAACAGATACGCAGTATTTT.

This clonotype was seen ten or more times. The chain employs TRBV9 and TRBJ2-3, with D hard to call. This CDR3 is built from 13 residues. Germline CDR1 SGDLS, CDR2 YYNGEE. V was shortened by 0 bases and J by 4 bases, with 6 bases between the two germline ends. The CDR3 spells CASSVDVADTQYF. CDR3 coding DNA: TGTGCCAGCAGCGTAGATGTAGCAGATACGCAGTATTTT.

This clonotype showed up many times. The rearrangement joins TRBV9 to TRBJ2-3, with TRBD2 matching over 10 bases. The V segment lost 6 bases and the J segment 0 bases; nucleotides outside the gene matches: 7. Germline V gives CDR1 SGDLS, CDR2 YYNGEE. The length of the CDR3 is 16 residues. This chain's CDR3 is CASTPLSGRSTDTQYF. The CDR3 DNA follows: TGTGCCAGCACCCCCCTTAGCGGGAGGAGCACAGATACGCAGTATTTT.

This clonotype has ten or more counts. The chain carries TRBV9 and TRBJ2-1, with 8 bases that match TRBD2. This CDR3 is built from 15 residues. The V gene end was trimmed by 4 bases and the J gene end by 5 bases; junction bases not matched to a gene: 8. The germline V gene has CDR1 SGDLS and CDR2 YYNGEE. Written as DNA, the CDR3 is TGTGCCAGCAGCCCCCGAGCGGGGGCCGACAATGAGCAGTTCTTC. It is translated as CASSPRAGADNEQFF.

This clonotype was observed at least ten times. V gene TRBV9 combines with J gene TRBJ2-3, with D uncertain. Germline values: CDR1 SGDLS, CDR2 YYNGEE. V was trimmed by 0 bases and J by 3 bases, leaving 8 bases between them. The CDR3 runs to 14 residues. The CDR3 region is CASSVGGRTDTQYF. In DNA, the CDR3 is TGTGCCAGCAGCGTAGGCGGAAGGACAGATACGCAGTATTTT.

This clonotype was recorded many times. This sequence joins TRBV9 and TRBJ2-3; D uncertain. V was trimmed by 2 bases and J by 1 base, leaving 5 bases between them. Germline CDR1 SGDLS, CDR2 YYNGEE. There are 13 residues in the CDR3. The CDR3 loop reads CASSVIGTDTQYF. The CDR3 DNA reads TGTGCCAGCAGCGTTATAGGCACAGATACGCAGTATTTT.

This clonotype rates as medium-sized. The V call is TRBV9, the J call TRBJ1-1, with TRBD1 as a possible D gene (5 bases). The V and J ends lost 0 bases and 4 bases respectively, with 10 bases between them. The germline V gene encodes CDR1 SGDLS and CDR2 YYNGEE. The CDR3 is 14 residues long. The CDR3 spells CASSVGGEGTEAFF. CDR3 in DNA: TGTGCCAGCAGCGTAGGGGGCGAGGGCACTGAAGCTTTCTTT.

The J gene is TRBJ2-1, the V gene TRBV9; D perhaps matches TRBD2 (6 bases). V gave up 1 base and J gave up 8 bases, with 13 bases separating them. CDR1 and CDR2 (germline): SGDLS, YYNGEE. This CDR3 contains 14 residues. CDR3 amino acids: CASSVQTSFDEQFF. CDR3 nucleotide sequence: TGTGCCAGCAGCGTACAGACTAGTTTCGATGAGCAGTTCTTC.

This clonotype was counted at least ten times. This sequence joins TRBV9 and TRBJ2-1; D possibly matches TRBD1 or TRBD2 (6 bases each). The CDR3 length is 15 residues. Germline V gene lookup returns CDR1 SGDLS and CDR2 YYNGEE. V lost 3 bases and J 4 bases, leaving 14 bases between the germline ends. CDR3 loop: CASSAGAMMYNEQFF. The CDR3 bases are TGTGCCAGCAGCGCGGGGGCCATGATGTACAATGAGCAGTTCTTC.